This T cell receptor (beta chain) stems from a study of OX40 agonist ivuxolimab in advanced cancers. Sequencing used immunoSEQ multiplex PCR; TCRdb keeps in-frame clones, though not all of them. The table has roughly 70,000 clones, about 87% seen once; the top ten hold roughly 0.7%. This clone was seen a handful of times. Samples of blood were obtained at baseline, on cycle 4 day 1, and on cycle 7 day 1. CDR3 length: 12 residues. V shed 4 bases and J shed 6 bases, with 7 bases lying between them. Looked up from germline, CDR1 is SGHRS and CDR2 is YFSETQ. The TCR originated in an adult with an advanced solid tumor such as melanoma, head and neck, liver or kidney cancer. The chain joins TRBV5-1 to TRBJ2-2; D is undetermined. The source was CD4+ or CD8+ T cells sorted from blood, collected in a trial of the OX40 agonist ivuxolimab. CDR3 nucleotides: TGCGCCAGCAGCATGGTCCCCGGGGAGCTGTTTTTT. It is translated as CASSMVPGELFF.